The 20 T cell receptor beta chains given below trace back to one sample, sequenced in a study of tumor and adjacent non-tumor tissue in lung cancer. This sample's RNA came from whole unsorted tissue. The library came from three nested PCR rounds adapted from ARM-PCR protocols. MiXCR, run by TCRdb on the multiplex PCR reads, gives a single entry per CDR3 protein. The repertoire consists of approximately 65,000 distinct CDR3 sequences, with just under 60% occurring once and the leading ten covering around 20%. Input material: lung tumor tissue. The receptors shown here come from a man aged 50-60 years with non-small cell lung cancer.

In the case of this clonotype: A much larger clonotype is one base distant, so this may be a read error. The CDR3 protein is CAGSYSFQETQYF. CDR3 nucleotide sequence: TGTGCCGGCAGCTACAGCTTCCAAGAGACCCAGTACTTC. The rearrangement links TRBV14 to TRBJ2-5; D is undetermined. This CDR3 spans 13 amino acids. Germline values: CDR1 SGHDN, CDR2 FVKESK. The variable domain in full, completed from reference TRBV14 and TRBJ2-5, reads EAGVTQFPSHSVIEKGQTVTLRCDPISGHDNLYWYRRVMGKEIKFLLHFVKESKQDESGMPNNRFLAERTGGTYSTLKVQPAELEDSGVYFCAGSYSFQETQYFGPGTRLLVL.

With regard to this clonotype: Compared with germline, one end of the junction differs, possibly owing to a read error. V and J are TRBV29-1 and TRBJ1-5; D gene uncertain. In germline, CDR1 is SQVTM, CDR2 ANQGSEA. CDR3 length: 12 residues. This CDR3 reads CSVGWENRPQHF. The DNA for the CDR3 is TGCAGTGTTGGCTGGGAAAATCGGCCCCAGCATTTT.

Turning to this clonotype: Being one base from a much bigger clone, this may be a read error. The genes are TRBV6-1 and TRBJ2-3; 10 nucleotides align to TRBD2. The V segment lost 2 bases and the J segment 8 bases; nucleotides outside the gene matches: 7. Germline values: CDR1 MNHNS, CDR2 SASEGT. This CDR3 contains 15 residues. CDR3 DNA sequence: TGTGCCAGCAGTGAACTAGCGGGAGCCCCAGGTACGCAGTATTTT. Translated, it gives CASSELAGAPGTQYF.

This clonotype was seen many times. The chain is built from TRBV6-1 and TRBJ2-7, with 7 bases aligning to TRBD1. Germline assignment: CDR1 MNHNS and CDR2 SASEGT. V shed 7 bases, J shed 4 bases, and the junction held 10 bases outside the gene matches. CDR3 size: 14 residues. CDR3 protein: CASMERGRTYEQYF. Written as DNA, the CDR3 is TGTGCCAGCATGGAGAGGGGGCGAACTTACGAGCAGTACTTC.

This clonotype appeared a few times. The CDR3 sequence: CASSPGTDDSVAQHF. As DNA, the CDR3 is TGTGCCAGCAGTCCCGGGACAGACGATTCAGTTGCCCAGCATTTT. The rearrangement links TRBV6-6 to TRBJ1-5, with 7 bases that match TRBD1. Germline trimming cut 5 bases from V and 11 bases from J; bases unmatched to any gene: 15. CDR3 length equals 15 residues. Germline V CDR1 and CDR2: MNHNY, SVGAGI (reference sequence).

In this sample, this clonotype turned up once. No conserved phenylalanine or tryptophan is present at the end of the CDR3, so a read error is the likely explanation. The J gene is TRBJ2-7, the V gene TRBV6-5, with D uncertain. The CDR3 runs to 14 residues. The V gene's germline CDR1 is MNHEY and CDR2 SVGAGI. For the CDR3, the DNA is TGTGTCAGCAGTTACGCGGACGTGACCTACGAGCAGTACTTA. Its translation: CVSSYADVTYEQYL.

As for this clonotype: Relative to the germline gene, one junction end is altered; a read error may explain this. The rearrangement links TRBV12-3 or TRBV12-4 to TRBJ2-1, with TRBD2 matching 7 bases. This CDR3 has 14 residues. The CDR3 DNA follows: TGTGACAGCAGTTTTGGGAGGGGATACAATGAGCAGTTCTTC. It encodes CDSSFGRGYNEQFF.

On this clonotype itself: Sequence at one end of the junction differs from germline and may be a read error. The J gene is TRBJ2-3, the V gene TRBV11-2; 9 bases agree with TRBD2. CDR1 and CDR2 (germline): SGHAT, FQNNGV. CDR3 length: 16 amino acids. CDR3: CANSFSSGVSIDTQYF. The CDR3 DNA reads as TGTGCCAACAGCTTTTCTAGCGGGGTATCGATAGATACGCAGTATTTT.

This clonotype was seen only once. CDR3 nucleotide sequence: TGCGCCAGCAGACGAGACACGAGCTCCTACGAGCAGTACTTC. Translating gives CASRRDTSSYEQYF. The chain uses TRBV10-2 and TRBJ2-7; D unclear. The V gene lost 6 bases and the J gene lost 0 bases, with 12 bases spanning the gap. CDR1 is WSHSY and CDR2 is SAAADI in the germline V gene. The CDR3 runs 14 residues.

Points on this clonotype: A much larger clone lies a single base off, so this may be a read error. This chain connects TRBV6-1 to TRBJ1-6; D gene unclear. CDR3 size: 15 residues. The germline gives CDR1 MNHNS, CDR2 SASEGT. The CDR3 loop is CASSEAQPINSPLRF. In DNA, the CDR3 is TGTGCCAGCAGTGAAGCGCAACCGATCAATTCACCCCTCCGCTTT.

This clonotype was observed a handful of times. Compared with germline, one end of the junction differs, possibly owing to a read error. This chain connects TRBV5-4 to TRBJ2-5, with TRBD2 identical over 7 bases. Germline V lookup: CDR1 SGHNT, CDR2 YYREEE (reference sequence). The CDR3 has 16 residues. CDR3 sequence (DNA): TGTGTCAGCAGCTCCCGTGGGACTACCTATCAAGAGACCCAGTACTTC. As protein: CVSSSRGTTYQETQYF.

On this clonotype: A single base separates this from a much larger clone, so it may be a read error. The V gene is TRBV5-1, the J gene TRBJ1-2; D possibly corresponds to TRBD1 (5 bases). Germline V gene sequence: CDR1 SGHRS, CDR2 YFSETQ. The CDR3 spans 14 residues. Written as DNA, the CDR3 is TGCACCAGCCGCTCAGATTGGGGCCGGCGTGGCTACACCTTC. Protein: CTSRSDWGRRGYTF.

Concerning this clonotype itself: Possible read error: a much larger clone is one base away. V gene TRBV5-5 combines with J gene TRBJ2-2, with D perhaps TRBD1 (6 bases). Germline V gene sequence: CDR1 SGHKS, CDR2 YYEKEE (reference sequence). This CDR3 has 15 residues. The CDR3 sequence is CASSEGHRDTWELFF. The CDR3 DNA sequence: TGTGCCAGCAGCGAGGGACACCGAGACACCTGGGAGCTGTTTTTT.

The V call is TRBV11-2, the J call TRBJ2-3, with a weak D call TRBD1 (6 bases). Trimming left V 1 base short and J 8 bases short, with 16 bases between. The CDR3 is 15 residues long. CDR1 is SGHAT and CDR2 is FQNNGV in the germline V gene. The DNA of the CDR3 is TGTGCCAGCAGCTTAGTAGATGGACAGTCAGGTACGCAGTATTTT. Protein sequence: CASSLVDGQSGTQYF.

Turning to this clonotype: One junction end does not reproduce the germline sequence, and a read error may be involved. The chain carries TRBV11-3 and TRBJ2-1, with D tentatively TRBD2 (7 bases). Germline CDR1 is SGHNT and CDR2 is YENEEA. The length of the CDR3 is 15 residues. This CDR3 is CASSLAGASFNEQLF. The CDR3 DNA sequence: TGTGCCAGCAGCTTGGCGGGGGCCTCCTTCAATGAGCAGCTCTTC.

This clonotype appeared a few times. This could be a read error, since a much larger clone is one nucleotide away. This sequence joins TRBV6-1 and TRBJ2-7, with 11 nucleotides matching TRBD2. The CDR3 spans 14 residues. Germline assignment: CDR1 MNHNS and CDR2 SASEGT. The CDR3 here is CTSRRLAGLYEQYF. DNA for the CDR3: TGTACCAGCAGGCGACTAGCGGGGTTGTACGAGCAGTACTTC.

As for this clonotype: Relative to the germline gene, one junction end is altered; a read error may explain this. This chain joins TRBV20-1 and TRBJ1-2; 7 positions agree with TRBD1. This CDR3 has 13 residues. Germline lookup yields CDR1 DFQATT and CDR2 SNEGSKA (reference sequence). In nucleotides, the CDR3 is TGCAGTTCTAGAGAAGGGGGCAACTATGGCTACACCTTC. Translated, it gives CSSREGGNYGYTF.

This clonotype occurred many times. In DNA form, the CDR3 reads TGTGCCAGCAGTGGGACTAGCCAAGAGACCCAGTACTTC. As protein: CASSGTSQETQYF. The V and J genes are TRBV12-3 or TRBV12-4 and TRBJ2-5, with 8 bases lining up with TRBD2. The length of the CDR3 is 13 residues. V shed 5 bases, J shed 1 base, and the junction held 0 bases outside the gene matches.

About this clonotype itself: A read error may be the cause here, since a much bigger clone is one base away. The rearrangement joins TRBV6-5 to TRBJ2-1, with D unresolved. Trimming took off 5 bases at V and 7 bases at J, with 9 bases between the two ends. The CDR3 has 12 residues. Per the germline V gene, CDR1 is MNHEY and CDR2 is SVGAGI. DNA for the CDR3: TGTGCCAGCAGTCCCATTAAGAATGAGCAGTTCTTC. As protein: CASSPIKNEQFF.

This clonotype was recorded once. A much larger clone lies one base from this, so it may be a read error. This chain uses TRBV6-5 with TRBJ2-7; D is uncertain. Per germline, CDR1 MNHEY and CDR2 SVGAGI. This CDR3 has 14 residues. CDR3 DNA sequence: TGTGCCAGCGGGCCCGTTTCATTTCCCTACGGGCAGTACTTC. The encoded protein is CASGPVSFPYGQYF.